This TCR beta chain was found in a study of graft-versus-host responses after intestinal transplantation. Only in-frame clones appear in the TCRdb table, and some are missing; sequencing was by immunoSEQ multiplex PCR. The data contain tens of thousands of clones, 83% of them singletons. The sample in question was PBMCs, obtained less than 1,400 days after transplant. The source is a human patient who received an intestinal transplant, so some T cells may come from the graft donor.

The chain's CDR3 is CASSRGTGIYEQYF. For the CDR3, the DNA is TGTGCCAGTTCCCGCGGGACAGGGATCTACGAGCAGTACTTC. This chain connects TRBV27 to TRBJ2-7; the match to TRBD1 covers 9 bases. Losses at the gene ends were 9 bases for V and 3 bases for J; bases not matched to a gene: 9. Germline V gene data show CDR1 as MNHEY and CDR2 as SMNVEV (reference sequence). The CDR3 spans 14 residues.